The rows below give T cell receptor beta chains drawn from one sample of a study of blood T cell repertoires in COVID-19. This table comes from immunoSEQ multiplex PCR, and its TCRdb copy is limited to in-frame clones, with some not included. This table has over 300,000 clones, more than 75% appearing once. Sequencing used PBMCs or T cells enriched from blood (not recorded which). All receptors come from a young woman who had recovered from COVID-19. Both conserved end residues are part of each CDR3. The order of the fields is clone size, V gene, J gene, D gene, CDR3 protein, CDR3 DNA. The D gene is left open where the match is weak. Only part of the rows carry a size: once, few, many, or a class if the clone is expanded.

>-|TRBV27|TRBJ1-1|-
CASSLSRVGNTEAFF
TGTGCCAGCAGTTTATCTCGGGTTGGGAACACTGAAGCTTTCTTT
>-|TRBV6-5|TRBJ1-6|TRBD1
CASSYSGTDYGSPLHF
TGTGCCAGCAGTTACTCCGGGACAGATTATGGTTCACCCCTCCACTTT
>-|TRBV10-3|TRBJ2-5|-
CAISESTGAGETQYF
TGTGCCATCAGTGAGTCCACAGGGGCGGGGGAGACCCAGTACTTC
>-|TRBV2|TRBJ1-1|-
CASRPIQANTEAFF
TGTGCCAGCAGGCCCATACAGGCGAACACTGAAGCTTTCTTT
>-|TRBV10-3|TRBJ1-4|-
CAIRVGEKLFF
TGTGCCATCAGGGTTGGCGAAAAACTGTTTTTT
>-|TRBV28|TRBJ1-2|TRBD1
CASSFPEGDRGFGYTF
TGTGCCAGCAGCTTCCCAGAAGGCGACAGGGGGTTTGGCTACACCTTC
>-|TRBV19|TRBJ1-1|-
CASSSLQVNTEAFF
TGTGCCAGTAGTTCACTTCAGGTAAACACTGAAGCTTTCTTT
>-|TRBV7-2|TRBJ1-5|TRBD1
CASSYGTGGQPQHF
TGTGCCAGCAGCTACGGGACAGGTGGTCAGCCCCAGCATTTT
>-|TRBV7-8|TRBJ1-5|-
CASSTSIGGNQPQHF
TGTGCCAGCAGCACATCGATCGGGGGCAATCAGCCCCAGCATTTT
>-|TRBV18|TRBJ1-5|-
CASSPEVPNQPQHF
TGTGCCAGCTCACCGGAGGTTCCGAATCAGCCCCAGCATTTT
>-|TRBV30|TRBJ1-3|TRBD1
CAWSVAGQGVGNTIYF
TGTGCCTGGAGTGTAGCAGGACAGGGGGTCGGAAACACCATATATTTT
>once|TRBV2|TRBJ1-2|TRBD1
CASLRTGGNYGYTF
TGTGCCAGCCTAAGGACAGGGGGTAACTATGGCTACACCTTC
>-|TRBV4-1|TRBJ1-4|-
CASSQLGGGPEKLFF
TGCGCCAGCAGCCAATTGGGGGGGGGTCCGGAAAAACTGTTTTTT
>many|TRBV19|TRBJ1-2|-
CASTFLEGHGYTF
TGTGCCAGTACCTTTTTGGAGGGCCATGGCTACACCTTC
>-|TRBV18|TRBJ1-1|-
CASSDQPLTGEAFF
TGTGCCAGCTCAGACCAGCCCCTCACAGGGGAAGCTTTCTTT